This TCR beta chain derives from a study of cytomegalovirus exposure and HLA in healthy donors. To note about this clone: What it binds is not known.

Study findings and constraints: Available immune exposure information covered CMV serostatus only. TCR beta V- and J-gene trimming, according to a later analysis, was linked to a missense DCLRE1C variant. It was reported in a later analysis that an Asian-associated ancestry cluster showed fewer N-insertions than the 666-donor mean.

PCR employed 60 Vbeta and 13 Jbeta primers. Data came from immunoSEQ multiplex PCR; TCRdb stores just in-frame clones and leaves some out. The sample consists of 200,000 to 300,000 clones, about 80% of them appearing once. CDR1 is SGHTA, CDR2 FQGNSA, per germline. The V and J ends lost 3 bases and 7 bases, in that order; junction bases with no gene match: 9. The CDR3 runs 14 residues. The clonotype was recovered from a woman aged 60-75 years in good health and CMV-seropositive. The chain uses TRBV7-2 and TRBJ2-7; TRBD2 matches at 7 bases. The sample comprised PBMCs. Here the CDR3 reads CASSFQRLAGEQYF. The DNA for the CDR3 is TGTGCCAGCAGCTTCCAAAGACTAGCTGGTGAGCAGTACTTC. Complete variable domain (other parts from reference TRBV7-2 and TRBJ2-7): GAGVSQSPSNKVTEKGKDVELRCDPISGHTALYWYRQSLGQGLEFLIYFQGNSAPDKSGLPSDRFSAERTGGSVSTLTIQRTQQEDSAVYLCASSFQRLAGEQYFGPGTRLTVT.